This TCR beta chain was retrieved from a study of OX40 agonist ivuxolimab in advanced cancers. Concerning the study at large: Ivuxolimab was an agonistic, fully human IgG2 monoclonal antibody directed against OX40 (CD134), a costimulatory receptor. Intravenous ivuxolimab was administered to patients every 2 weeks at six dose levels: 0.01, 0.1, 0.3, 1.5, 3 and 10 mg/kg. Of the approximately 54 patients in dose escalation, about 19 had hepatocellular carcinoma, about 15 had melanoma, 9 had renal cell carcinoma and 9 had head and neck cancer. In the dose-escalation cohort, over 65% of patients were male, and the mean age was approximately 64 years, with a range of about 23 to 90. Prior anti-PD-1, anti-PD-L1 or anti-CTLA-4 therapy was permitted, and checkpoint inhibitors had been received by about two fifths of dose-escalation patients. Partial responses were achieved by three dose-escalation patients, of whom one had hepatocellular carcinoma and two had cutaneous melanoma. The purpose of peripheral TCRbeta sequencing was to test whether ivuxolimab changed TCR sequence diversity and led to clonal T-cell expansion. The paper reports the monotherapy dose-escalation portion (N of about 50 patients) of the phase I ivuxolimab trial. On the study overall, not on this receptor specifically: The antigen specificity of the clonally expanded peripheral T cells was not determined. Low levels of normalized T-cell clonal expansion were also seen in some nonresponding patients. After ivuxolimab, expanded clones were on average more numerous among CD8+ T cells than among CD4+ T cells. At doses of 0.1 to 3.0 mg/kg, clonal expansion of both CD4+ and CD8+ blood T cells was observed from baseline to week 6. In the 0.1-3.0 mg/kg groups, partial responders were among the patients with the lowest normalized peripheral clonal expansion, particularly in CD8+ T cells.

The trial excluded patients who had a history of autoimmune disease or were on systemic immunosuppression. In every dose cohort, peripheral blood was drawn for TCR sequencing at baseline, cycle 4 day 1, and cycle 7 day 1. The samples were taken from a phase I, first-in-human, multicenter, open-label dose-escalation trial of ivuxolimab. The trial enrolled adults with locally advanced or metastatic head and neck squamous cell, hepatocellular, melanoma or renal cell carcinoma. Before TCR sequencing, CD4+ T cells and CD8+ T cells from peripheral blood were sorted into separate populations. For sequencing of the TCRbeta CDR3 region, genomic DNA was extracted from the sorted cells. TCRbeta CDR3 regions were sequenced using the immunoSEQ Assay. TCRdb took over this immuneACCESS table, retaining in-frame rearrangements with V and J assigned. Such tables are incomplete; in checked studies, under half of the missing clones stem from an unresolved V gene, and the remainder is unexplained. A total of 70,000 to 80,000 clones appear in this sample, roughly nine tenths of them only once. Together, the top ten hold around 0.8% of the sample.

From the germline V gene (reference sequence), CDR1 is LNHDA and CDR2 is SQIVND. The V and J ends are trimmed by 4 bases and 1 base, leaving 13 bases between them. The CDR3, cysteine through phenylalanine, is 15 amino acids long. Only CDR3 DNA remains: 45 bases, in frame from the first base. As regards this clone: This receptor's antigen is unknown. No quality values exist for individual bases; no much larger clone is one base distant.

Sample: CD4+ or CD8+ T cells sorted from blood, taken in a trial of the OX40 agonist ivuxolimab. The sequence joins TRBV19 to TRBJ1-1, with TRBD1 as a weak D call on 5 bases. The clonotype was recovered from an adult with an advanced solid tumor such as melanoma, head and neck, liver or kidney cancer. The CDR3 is CASSTSRGENTEAFF. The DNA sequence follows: TGTGCCAGTAGTACCTCGCGGGGGGAGAACACTGAAGCTTTCTTT.